This TCR beta chain comes out of a study of control samples from healthy donors and cancer patients. This CDR3 has 15 amino acids. Between the trimmed V and J ends, which lost 10 bases and 5 bases, there was a span of 18 bases. Looked up from germline, CDR1 is SGHNT and CDR2 is YENEEA. Using immunoSEQ multiplex PCR, the repertoire was profiled, and TCRdb retains in-frame clones only, with some absent. The sample holds 55,000 to 75,000 clones, approximately 89% seen once. The V and J genes are TRBV11-3 and TRBJ1-6; D is unclear. Sequenced: PBMCs. The receptor's source is a woman aged 50 to 60 with head and neck cancer. The CDR3 sequence: CATNSAGSNNSPLHF. The DNA for the CDR3 is TGTGCCACCAATTCAGCGGGCAGTAATAATTCACCCCTCCACTTT. The variable domain in full, with the rest retrieved from reference TRBV11-3 and TRBJ1-6, is EAGVVQSPRYKIIEKKQPVAFWCNPISGHNTLYWYLQNLGQGPELLIRYENEEAVDDSQLPKDRFSAERLKGVDSTLKIQPAELGDSAVYLCATNSAGSNNSPLHFGNGTRLTVT.